This T cell receptor beta chain was identified in a study of spatial heterogeneity in lung cancer. Across the whole study: As counted in raw reads, each unique TCR and UMI combination appeared more than ten times on average.

A unique molecular identifier was carried by every single TCR cDNA molecule. TCRdb itself ran the 5' RACE reads through MiXCR, one entry per CDR3 protein. The data contain 95,000 or so distinct CDR3 sequences, around 9% of them singletons. This clonotype occurred a few times. The J segment lost 3 bases and the V segment lost 0 bases, leaving 3 bases of the junction unmatched. Germline V lookup: CDR1 SGHNT, CDR2 YYREEE (reference sequence). The CDR3 sequence is 15 residues long. Described time point: sample taken at primary tumor resection. No cells were sorted before sequencing. The whole RNA sequenced was extracted from tumor, nontumor lung or frozen PBMC. Samples were donated by 72 untreated early-stage non-small cell lung cancer patients.

J is TRBJ2-7 and V is TRBV5-4; TRBD2 agrees at 10 bases. This TCR came from a male donor with early-stage non-small cell lung cancer. Material: PBMCs, obtained at surgery. CDR3 coding DNA: TGTGCCAGCAGCTTGGTGAGCGGGAGGGGCTACGAGCAGTACTTC. Its protein is CASSLVSGRGYEQYF.